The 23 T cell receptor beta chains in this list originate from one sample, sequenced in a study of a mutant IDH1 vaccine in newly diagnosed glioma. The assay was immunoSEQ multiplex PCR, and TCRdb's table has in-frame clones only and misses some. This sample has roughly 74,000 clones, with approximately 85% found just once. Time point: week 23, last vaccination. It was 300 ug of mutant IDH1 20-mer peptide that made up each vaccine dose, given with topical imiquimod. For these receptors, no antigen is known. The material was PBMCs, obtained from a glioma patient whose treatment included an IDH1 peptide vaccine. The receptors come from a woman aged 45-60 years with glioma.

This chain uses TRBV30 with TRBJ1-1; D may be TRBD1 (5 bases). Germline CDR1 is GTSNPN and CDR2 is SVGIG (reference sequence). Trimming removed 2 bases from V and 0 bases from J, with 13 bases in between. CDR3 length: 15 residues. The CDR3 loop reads CAWSPPTVMNTEAFF. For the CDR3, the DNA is TGTGCCTGGAGTCCTCCGACAGTTATGAACACTGAAGCTTTCTTT.

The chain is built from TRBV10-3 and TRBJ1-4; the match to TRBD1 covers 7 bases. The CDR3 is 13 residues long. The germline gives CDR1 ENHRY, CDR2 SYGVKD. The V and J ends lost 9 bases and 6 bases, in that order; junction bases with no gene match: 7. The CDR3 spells CAIKQGRHEKLFF. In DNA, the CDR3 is TGTGCCATTAAACAGGGGCGCCATGAAAAACTGTTTTTT.

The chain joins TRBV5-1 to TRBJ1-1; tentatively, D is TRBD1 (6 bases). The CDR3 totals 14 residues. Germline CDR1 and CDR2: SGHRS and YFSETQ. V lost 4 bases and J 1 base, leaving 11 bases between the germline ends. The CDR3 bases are TGCGCCAGCAGCCTCGGGGGGGCGAACACTGAAGCTTTCTTT. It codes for CASSLGGANTEAFF.

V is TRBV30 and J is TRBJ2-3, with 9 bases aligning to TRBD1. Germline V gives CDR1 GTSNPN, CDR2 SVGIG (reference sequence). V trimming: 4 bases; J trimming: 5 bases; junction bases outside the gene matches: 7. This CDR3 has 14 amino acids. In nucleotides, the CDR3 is TGTGCCTGGAATACAGGGGGCCCGAGAGATACGCAGTATTTT. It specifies CAWNTGGPRDTQYF.

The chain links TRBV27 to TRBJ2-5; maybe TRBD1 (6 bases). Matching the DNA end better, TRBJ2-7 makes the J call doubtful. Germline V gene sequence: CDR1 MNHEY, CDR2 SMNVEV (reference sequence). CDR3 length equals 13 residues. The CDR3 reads CASSHAGTNEQYF. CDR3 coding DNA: TGTGCCAGCAGTCACGCCGGGACAAACGAGCAGTACTTC.

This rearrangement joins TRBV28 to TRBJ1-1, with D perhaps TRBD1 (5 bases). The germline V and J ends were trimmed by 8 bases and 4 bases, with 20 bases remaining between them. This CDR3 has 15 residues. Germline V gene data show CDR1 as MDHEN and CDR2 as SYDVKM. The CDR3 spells CASSFPGGGFTEAFF. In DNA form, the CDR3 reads TGTGCCAGCTCCTTTCCGGGGGGAGGGTTCACTGAAGCTTTCTTT. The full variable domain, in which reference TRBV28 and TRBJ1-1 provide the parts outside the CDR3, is DVKVTQSSRYLVKRTGEKVFLECVQDMDHENMFWYRQDPGLGLRLIYFSYDVKMKEKGDIPEGYSVSREKKERFSLILESASTNQTSMYLCASSFPGGGFTEAFFGQGTRLTVV.

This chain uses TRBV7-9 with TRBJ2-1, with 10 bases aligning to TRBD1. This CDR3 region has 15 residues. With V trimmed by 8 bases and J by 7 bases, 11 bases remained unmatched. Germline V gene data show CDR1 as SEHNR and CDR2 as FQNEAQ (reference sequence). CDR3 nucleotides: TGTGCCAGCCCCTCCCGGGACAGGGGTACGAATGAGCAGTTCTTC. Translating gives CASPSRDRGTNEQFF. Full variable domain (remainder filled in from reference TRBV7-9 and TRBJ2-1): DTGVSQNPRHKITKRGQNVTFRCDPISEHNRLYWYRQTLGQGPEFLTYFQNEAQLEKSRLLSDRFSAERPKGSFSTLEIQRTEQGDSAMYLCASPSRDRGTNEQFFGPGTRLTVL.

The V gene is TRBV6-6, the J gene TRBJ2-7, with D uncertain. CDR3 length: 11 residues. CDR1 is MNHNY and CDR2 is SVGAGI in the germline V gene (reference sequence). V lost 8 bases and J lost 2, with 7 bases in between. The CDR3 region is CASALPYEQYF. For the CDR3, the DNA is TGTGCCAGCGCACTCCCCTACGAGCAGTACTTC.

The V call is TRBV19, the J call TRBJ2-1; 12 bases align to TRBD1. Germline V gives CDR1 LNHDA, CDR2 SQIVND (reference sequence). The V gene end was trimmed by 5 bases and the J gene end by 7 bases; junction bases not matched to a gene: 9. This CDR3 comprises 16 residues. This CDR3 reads CASSPRDRGQWNEQFF. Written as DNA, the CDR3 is TGTGCCAGTAGTCCGCGGGACAGGGGGCAGTGGAATGAGCAGTTCTTC. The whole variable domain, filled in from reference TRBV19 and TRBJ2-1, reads DGGITQSPKYLFRKEGQNVTLSCEQNLNHDAMYWYRQDPGQGLRLIYYSQIVNDFQKGDIAEGYSVSREKKESFPLTVTSAQKNPTAFYLCASSPRDRGQWNEQFFGPGTRLTVL.

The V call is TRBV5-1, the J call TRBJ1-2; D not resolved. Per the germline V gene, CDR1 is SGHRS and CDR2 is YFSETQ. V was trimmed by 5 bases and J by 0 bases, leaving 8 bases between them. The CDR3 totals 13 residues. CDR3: CASRQVANYGYTF. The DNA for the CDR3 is TGCGCCAGCAGACAAGTAGCTAACTATGGCTACACCTTC.

The CDR3 DNA follows: TGTGCCTGGAGTGTGGGTTCTCTTCAGCCCCAGCATTTT. This translates into CAWSVGSLQPQHF. The chain joins TRBV30 to TRBJ1-5; D unresolved. Germline-derived CDR1 and CDR2 are GTSNPN and SVGIG (reference sequence). The V and J ends lost 0 bases and 6 bases respectively, with 9 bases between them. This CDR3 has 13 residues.

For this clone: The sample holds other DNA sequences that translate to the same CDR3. In DNA, the CDR3 is TGCAGCGTTGGGGCGAGGGATCAGCCCCAGCATTTT. Its translation: CSVGARDQPQHF. This chain uses TRBV29-1 with TRBJ1-5; no clear D. Germline CDR1 is SQVTM and CDR2 is ANQGSEA. With 4 bases removed from V and 5 bases from J, the gap between germline ends came to 9 bases. The CDR3 runs to 12 residues.

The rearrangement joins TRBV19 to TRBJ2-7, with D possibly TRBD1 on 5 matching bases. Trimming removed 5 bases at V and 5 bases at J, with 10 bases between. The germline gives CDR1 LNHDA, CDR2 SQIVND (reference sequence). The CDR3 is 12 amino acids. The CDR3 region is CASSQGVHEQYF. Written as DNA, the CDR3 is TGTGCCAGTAGTCAAGGGGTCCACGAGCAGTACTTC.

CDR3 DNA: TGTGCCAGCAGCTTTTGGACAGGGCCGCAGTATTTT. Amino acid sequence: CASSFWTGPQYF. V gene TRBV11-2 combines with J gene TRBJ2-3, with 8 bases that match TRBD1. Germline CDR1 SGHAT, CDR2 FQNNGV. J gave up 10 bases and V 3 bases, and 3 bases lay outside the gene matches. This CDR3 has 12 amino acids.

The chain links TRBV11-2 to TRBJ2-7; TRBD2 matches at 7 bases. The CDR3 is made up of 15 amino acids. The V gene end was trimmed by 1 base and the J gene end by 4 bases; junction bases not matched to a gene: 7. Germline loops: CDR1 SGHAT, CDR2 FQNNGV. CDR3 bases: TGTGCCAGCAGCTTAGGGTCGGCGGGGGATTACGAGCAGTACTTC. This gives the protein CASSLGSAGDYEQYF.

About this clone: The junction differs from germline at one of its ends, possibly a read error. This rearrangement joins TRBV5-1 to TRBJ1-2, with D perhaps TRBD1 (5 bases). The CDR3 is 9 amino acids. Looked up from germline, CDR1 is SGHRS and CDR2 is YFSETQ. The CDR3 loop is CASSLPGPF. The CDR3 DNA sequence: TGCGCCAGCAGCTTGCCAGGGCCCTTC.

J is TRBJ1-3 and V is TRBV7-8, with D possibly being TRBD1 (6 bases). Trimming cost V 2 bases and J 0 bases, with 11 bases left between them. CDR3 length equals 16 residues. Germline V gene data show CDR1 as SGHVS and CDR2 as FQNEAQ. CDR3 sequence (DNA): TGTGCCAGCAGCTTATCGACAGGTAGCTCTGGAAACACCATATATTTT. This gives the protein CASSLSTGSSGNTIYF.

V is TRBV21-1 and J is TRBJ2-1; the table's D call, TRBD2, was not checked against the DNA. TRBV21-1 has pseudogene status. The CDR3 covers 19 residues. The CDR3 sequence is CASSKKEGRGDCSYNEQFF. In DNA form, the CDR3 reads TGTGCCAGCAGCAAAAAGGAGGGTCGTGGGGACTGCTCCTACAATGAGCAGTTCTTC.

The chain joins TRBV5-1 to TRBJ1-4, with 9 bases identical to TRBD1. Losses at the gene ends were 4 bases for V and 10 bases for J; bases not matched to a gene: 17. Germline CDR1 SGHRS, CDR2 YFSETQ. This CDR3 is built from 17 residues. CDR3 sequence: CASSLSKPGQGRRKLFF. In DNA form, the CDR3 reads TGCGCCAGCAGCCTGAGCAAACCGGGACAGGGTCGAAGAAAACTGTTTTTT.

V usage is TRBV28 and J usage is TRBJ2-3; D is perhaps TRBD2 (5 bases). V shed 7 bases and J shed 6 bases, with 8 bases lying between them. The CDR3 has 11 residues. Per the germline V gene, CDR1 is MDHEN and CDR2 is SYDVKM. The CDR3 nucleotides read TGTGCCAGCACGGGAACCGATACGCAGTATTTT. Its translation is CASTGTDTQYF.

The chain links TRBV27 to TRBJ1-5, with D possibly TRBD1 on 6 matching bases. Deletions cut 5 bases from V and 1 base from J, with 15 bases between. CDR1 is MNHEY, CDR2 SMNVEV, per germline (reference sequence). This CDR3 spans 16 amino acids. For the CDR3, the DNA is TGTGCCAGCAGTCCCAGCACAGGGTTGAGCAATCAGCCCCAGCATTTT. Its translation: CASSPSTGLSNQPQHF.

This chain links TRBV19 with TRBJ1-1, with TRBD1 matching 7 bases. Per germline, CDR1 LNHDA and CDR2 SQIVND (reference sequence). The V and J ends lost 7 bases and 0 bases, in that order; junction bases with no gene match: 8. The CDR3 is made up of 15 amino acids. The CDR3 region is CASIWAGGLNTEAFF. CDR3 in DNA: TGTGCCAGTATCTGGGCAGGGGGTTTGAACACTGAAGCTTTCTTT.

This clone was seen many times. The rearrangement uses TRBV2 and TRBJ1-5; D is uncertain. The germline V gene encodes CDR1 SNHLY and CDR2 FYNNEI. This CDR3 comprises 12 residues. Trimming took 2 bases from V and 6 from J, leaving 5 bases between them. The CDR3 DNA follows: TGTGCCAGCAGTGAAACGGGTCAGCCCCAGCATTTT. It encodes CASSETGQPQHF.